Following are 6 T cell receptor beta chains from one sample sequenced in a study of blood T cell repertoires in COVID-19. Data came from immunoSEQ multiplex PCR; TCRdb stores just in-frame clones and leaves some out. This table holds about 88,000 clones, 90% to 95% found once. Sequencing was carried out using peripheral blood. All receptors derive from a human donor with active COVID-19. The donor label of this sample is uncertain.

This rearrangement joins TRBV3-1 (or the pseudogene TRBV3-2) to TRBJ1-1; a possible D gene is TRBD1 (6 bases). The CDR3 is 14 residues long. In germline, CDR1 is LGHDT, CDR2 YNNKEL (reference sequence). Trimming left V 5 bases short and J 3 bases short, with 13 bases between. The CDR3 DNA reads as TGTGCCAGCAGCGTACGGACAGTTGACACTGAAGCTTTCTTT. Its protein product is CASSVRTVDTEAFF.

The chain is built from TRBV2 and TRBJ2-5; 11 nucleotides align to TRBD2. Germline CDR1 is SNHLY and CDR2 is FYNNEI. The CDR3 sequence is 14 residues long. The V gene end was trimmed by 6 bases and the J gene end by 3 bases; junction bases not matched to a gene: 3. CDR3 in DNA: TGTGCCAGCAGGCTAGCGGGGGGCGAAGAGACCCAGTACTTC. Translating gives CASRLAGGEETQYF.

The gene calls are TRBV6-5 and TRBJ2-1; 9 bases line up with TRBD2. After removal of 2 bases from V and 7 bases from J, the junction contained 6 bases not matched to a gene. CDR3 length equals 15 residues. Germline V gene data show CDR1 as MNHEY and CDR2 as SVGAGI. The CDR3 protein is CASSYAASGVNEQFF. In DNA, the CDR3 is TGTGCCAGCAGTTACGCGGCTAGCGGGGTTAATGAGCAGTTCTTC.

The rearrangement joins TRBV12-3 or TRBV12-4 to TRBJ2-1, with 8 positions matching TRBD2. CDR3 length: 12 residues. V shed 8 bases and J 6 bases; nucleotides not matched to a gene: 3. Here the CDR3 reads CASGGLVNEQFF. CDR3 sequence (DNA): TGTGCCAGCGGGGGACTAGTCAATGAGCAGTTCTTC.

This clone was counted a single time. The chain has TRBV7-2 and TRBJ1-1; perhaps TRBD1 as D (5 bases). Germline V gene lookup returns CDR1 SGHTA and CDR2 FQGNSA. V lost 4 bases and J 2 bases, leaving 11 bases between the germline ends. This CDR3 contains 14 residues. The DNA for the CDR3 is TGTGCCAGCAGCTCCCAGGGTATTAACACTGAAGCTTTCTTT. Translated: CASSSQGINTEAFF.

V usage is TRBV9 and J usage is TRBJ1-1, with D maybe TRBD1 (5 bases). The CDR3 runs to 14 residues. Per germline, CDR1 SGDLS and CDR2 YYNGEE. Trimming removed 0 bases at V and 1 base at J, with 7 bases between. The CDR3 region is CASSVVGGNTEAFF. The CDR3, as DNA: TGTGCCAGCAGCGTAGTGGGGGGGAACACTGAAGCTTTCTTT. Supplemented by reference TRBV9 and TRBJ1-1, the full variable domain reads DSGVTQTPKHLITATGQRVTLRCSPRSGDLSVYWYQQSLDQGLQFLIQYYNGEERAKGNILERFSAQQFPDLHSELNLSSLELGDSALYFCASSVVGGNTEAFFGQGTRLTVV.